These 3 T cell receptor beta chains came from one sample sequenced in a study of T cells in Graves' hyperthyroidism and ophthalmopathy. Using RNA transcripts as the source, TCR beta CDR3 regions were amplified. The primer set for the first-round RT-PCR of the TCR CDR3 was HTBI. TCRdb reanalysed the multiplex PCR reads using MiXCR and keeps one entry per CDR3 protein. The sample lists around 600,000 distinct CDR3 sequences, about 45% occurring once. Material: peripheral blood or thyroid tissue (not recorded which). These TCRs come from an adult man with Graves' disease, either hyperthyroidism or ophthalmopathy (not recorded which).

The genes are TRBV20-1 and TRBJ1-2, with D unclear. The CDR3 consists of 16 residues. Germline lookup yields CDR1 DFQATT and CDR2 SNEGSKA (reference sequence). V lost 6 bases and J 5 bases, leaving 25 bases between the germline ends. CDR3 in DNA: TGCAGTGCCGTTCCCGGCGACTGGTCCTCGGCGTATGGCTACACCTTC. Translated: CSAVPGDWSSAYGYTF.

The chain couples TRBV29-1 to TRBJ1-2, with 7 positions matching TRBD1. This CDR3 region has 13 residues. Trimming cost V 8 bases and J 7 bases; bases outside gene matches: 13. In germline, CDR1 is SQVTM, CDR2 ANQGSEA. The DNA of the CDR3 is TGCAGCCAAGAAGAGTCCAGGGGGTTTGGCTACACCTTC. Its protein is CSQEESRGFGYTF.

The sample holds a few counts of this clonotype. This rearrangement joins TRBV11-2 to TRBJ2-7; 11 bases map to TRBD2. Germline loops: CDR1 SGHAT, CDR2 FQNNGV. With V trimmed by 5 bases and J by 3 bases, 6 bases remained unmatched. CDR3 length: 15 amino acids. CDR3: CASSARLAGSYEQYF. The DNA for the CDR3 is TGTGCCAGCAGCGCCAGACTAGCGGGGAGCTACGAGCAGTACTTC.